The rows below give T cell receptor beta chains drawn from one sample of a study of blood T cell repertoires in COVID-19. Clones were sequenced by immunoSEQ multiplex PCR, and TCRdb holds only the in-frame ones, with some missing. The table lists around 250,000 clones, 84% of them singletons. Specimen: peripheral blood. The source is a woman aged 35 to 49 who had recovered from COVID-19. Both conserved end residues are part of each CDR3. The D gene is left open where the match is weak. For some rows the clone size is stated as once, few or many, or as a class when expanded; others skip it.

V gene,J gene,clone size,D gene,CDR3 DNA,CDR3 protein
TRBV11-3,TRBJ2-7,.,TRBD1,TGTGCCAGCAGCTTTGGACAGGCTGGGGAGCAGTACTTC,CASSFGQAGEQYF
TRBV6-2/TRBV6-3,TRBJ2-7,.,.,TGTGCCAGCAGTTACTACAGCTACGAGCAGTACTTC,CASSYYSYEQYF
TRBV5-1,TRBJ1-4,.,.,TGCGCCAGCAGCTTGTGGGGGCAGGGTAGCGAAAAACTGTTTTTT,CASSLWGQGSEKLFF
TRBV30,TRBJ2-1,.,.,TGTGCCTGGGGGGGGAGCCCAGACATACGGCAGTTCTTC,CAWGGSPDIRQFF
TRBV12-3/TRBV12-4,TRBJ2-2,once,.,TGTGCCAGCAGTTTAAGGAGCACCGGGGAGCTGTTTTTT,CASSLRSTGELFF
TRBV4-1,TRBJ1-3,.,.,TGCGCCAGCAGCCAATACAGGGTCCCCTGGCGCACCATATATTTT,CASSQYRVPWRTIYF
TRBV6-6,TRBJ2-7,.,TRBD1,TGTGCCAGCAGTTACGAGAGACAGGGGTACGAGCAGTACTTC,CASSYERQGYEQYF
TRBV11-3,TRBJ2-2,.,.,TGTGCCAGCAGCTTACGGGACATGTACACCGGGGAGCTGTTTTTT,CASSLRDMYTGELFF
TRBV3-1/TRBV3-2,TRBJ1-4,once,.,TGTGCCAGCACCGCAAGACCTTCGGGAGTATTCGGTGAAAAACTGTTTTTT,CASTARPSGVFGEKLFF
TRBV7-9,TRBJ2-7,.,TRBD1,TGTGCCAGCAGGGGGACAGGGGCGACCTACGAGCAGTACTTC,CASRGTGATYEQYF
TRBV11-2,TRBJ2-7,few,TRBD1,TGTGCCAGCAGAGACAGGGGTTGGGAGCAGTACTTC,CASRDRGWEQYF
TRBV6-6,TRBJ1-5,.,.,TGTGCCAGCAGTTACAGGAGCTCCAATAGCAATCAGCCCCAGCATTTT,CASSYRSSNSNQPQHF
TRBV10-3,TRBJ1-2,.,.,TGTGCCACCGGGGAGGACACGCGCGGCTACACCTTC,CATGEDTRGYTF
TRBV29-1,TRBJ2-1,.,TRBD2,TGCAGCGTCACTAGCGGGGGCGTTGAGCAGTTCTTC,CSVTSGGVEQFF
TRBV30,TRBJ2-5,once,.,TGTGCCTGGAGTGTACGGGACCAAGAGACCCAGTACTTC,CAWSVRDQETQYF
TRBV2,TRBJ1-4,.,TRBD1,TGTGCCAGCAGCCTGAACAGGGGTGGAAGTGAAAAACTGTTTTTT,CASSLNRGGSEKLFF
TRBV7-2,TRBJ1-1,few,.,TGTGCCAGCAGCTTAGGGTACAGGAAAAACACTGAAGCTTTCTTT,CASSLGYRKNTEAFF
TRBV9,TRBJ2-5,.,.,TGTGCCAGCAGCGTAGGGGAGGAAGAGACCCAGTACTTC,CASSVGEEETQYF
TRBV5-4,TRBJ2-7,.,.,TGTGCCAGCAGCAGAGAAGGGACACCGAACGAGCAGTACTTC,CASSREGTPNEQYF
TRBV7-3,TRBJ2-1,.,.,TGTGCCAGCAGCTTCTCGCGGGATAGTGAGCAGTTCTTC,CASSFSRDSEQFF
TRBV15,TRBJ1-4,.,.,TGTGCCACCAGCAGAGGCGGGACGGCCTTCAATGAAAAACTGTTTTTT,CATSRGGTAFNEKLFF
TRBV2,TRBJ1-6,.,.,TGTGCCAGCAGACCCGGGACACCCCTCTCCTATAATTCACCCCTCCACTTT,CASRPGTPLSYNSPLHF
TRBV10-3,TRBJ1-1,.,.,TGTGCCATCAGTGTATGGGCGAACACTGAAGCTTTCTTT,CAISVWANTEAFF
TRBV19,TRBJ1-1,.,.,TGTGCCAGTAGTATAGGCCTTGGGGATCAGGGGACTGAAGCTTTCTTT,CASSIGLGDQGTEAFF
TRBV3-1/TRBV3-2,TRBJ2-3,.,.,TGTGCCAGCAGCCAATCCCCCTCCGGACAGTCGCAGTATTTT,CASSQSPSGQSQYF
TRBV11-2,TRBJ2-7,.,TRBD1,TGTGCCAGCAGCCTAGAGGGACAGAGAATCTACGAGCAGTACTTC,CASSLEGQRIYEQYF
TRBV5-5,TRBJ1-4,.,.,TGTGCCAGCTTGACCACTTACGGGACAACTAATGAAAAACTGTTTTTT,CASLTTYGTTNEKLFF
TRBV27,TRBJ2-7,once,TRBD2,TGTGCCAGCAGAGAAAATCCGGGACTAGCGGGGTCCTCCTACGAGCAGTACTTC,CASRENPGLAGSSYEQYF
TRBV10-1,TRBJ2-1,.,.,TGCGCCAGCAAGAAGGGTAGCGGCAGCAATGAGCAGTTCTTC,CASKKGSGSNEQFF
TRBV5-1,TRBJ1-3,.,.,TGCGCCAGCAGCTTGATACCAGGGTTAGGGAACGGAAACACCATATATTTT,CASSLIPGLGNGNTIYF
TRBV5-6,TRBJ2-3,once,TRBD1,TGTGCCAGCAGCAGACAGGGGCCGAGCACAGATACGCAGTATTTT,CASSRQGPSTDTQYF